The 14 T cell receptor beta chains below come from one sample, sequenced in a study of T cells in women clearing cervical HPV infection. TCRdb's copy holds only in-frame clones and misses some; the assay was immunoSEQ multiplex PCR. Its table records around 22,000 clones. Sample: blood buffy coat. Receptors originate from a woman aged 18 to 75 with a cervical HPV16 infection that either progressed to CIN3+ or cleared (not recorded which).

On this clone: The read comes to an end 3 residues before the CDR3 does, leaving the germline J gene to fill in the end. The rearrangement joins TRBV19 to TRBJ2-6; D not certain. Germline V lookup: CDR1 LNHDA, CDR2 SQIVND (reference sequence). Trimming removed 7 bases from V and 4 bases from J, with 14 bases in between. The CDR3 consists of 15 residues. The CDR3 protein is CASTLFFGGANVLTF. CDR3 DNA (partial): TGTGCCAGTACTCTTTTCTTTGGCGGGGCCAACGTC.

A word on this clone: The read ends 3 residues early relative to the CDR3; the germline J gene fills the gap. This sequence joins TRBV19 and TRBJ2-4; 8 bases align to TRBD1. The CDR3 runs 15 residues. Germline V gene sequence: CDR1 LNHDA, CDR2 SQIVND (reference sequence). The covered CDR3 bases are TGTGCCAGTAGCCTAGGGCAGGGGGCGATCTATGGT. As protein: CASSLGQGAIYG. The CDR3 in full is CASSLGQGAIYGQYF.

CDR3 DNA, as far as it was read: TGTGCCATCAGTCCACAGGGGGCGGATGGAAACACC. The encoded protein is CAISPQGADGNT. The full CDR3 reads CAISPQGADGNTIYF. The rearrangement uses TRBV10-3 and TRBJ1-3; TRBD1 agrees at 9 bases. From the germline J gene comes the end of the CDR3, since the read stops 3 residues before it. Trimming cost V 5 bases and J 3 bases; bases outside gene matches: 5. From germline, CDR1 is ENHRY and CDR2 SYGVKD. The CDR3 loop spans 15 amino acids.

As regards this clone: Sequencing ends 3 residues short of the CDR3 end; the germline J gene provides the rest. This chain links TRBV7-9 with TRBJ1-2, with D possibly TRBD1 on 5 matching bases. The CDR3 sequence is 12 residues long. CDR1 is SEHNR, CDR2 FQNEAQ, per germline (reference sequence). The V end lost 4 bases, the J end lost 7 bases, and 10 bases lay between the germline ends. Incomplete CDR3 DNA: TGTGCCAGCAGCTCAGAGGGGTTTGGC. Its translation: CASSSEGFG. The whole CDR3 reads CASSSEGFGYTF.

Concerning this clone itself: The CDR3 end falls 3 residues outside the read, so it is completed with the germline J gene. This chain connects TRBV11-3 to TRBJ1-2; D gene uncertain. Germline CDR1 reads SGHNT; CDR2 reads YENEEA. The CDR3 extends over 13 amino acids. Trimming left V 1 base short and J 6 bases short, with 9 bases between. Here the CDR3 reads CASSLGQGHGYTF. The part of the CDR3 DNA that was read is TGTGCCAGCAGCTTAGGCCAAGGCCATGGC.

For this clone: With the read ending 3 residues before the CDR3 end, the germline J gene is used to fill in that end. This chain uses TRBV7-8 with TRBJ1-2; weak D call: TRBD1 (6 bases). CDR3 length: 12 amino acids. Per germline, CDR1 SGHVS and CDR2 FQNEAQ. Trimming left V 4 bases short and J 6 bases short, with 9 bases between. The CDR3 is CASSYYRDGYTF. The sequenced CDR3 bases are TGTGCCAGCAGCTACTACAGGGATGGC.

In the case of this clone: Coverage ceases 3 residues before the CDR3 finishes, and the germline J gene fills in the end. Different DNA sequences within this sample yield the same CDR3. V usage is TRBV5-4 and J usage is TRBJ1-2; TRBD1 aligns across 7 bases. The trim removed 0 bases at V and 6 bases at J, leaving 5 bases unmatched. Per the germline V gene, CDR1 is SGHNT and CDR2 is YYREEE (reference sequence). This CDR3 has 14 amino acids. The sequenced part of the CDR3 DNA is TGTGCCAGCAGCTTGGCCAGGGGGGATGATGGC. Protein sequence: CASSLARGDDG. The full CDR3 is CASSLARGDDGYTF.

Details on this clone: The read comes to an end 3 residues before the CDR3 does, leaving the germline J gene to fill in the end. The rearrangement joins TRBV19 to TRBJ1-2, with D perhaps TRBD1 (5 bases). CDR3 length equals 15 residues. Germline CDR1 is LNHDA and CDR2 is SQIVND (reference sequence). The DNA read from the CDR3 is TGTGCCAGTAGTACCGGGACTAGCGGGAGGGATGAC. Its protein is CASSTGTSGRDD. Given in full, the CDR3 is CASSTGTSGRDDYTF.

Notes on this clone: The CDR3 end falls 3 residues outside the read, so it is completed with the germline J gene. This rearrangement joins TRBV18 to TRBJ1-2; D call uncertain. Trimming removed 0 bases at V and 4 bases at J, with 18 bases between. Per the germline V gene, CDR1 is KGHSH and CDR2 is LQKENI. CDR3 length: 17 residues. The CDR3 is CASSPPDQGKLGYGYTF. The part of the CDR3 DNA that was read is TGTGCCAGCTCACCACCGGATCAAGGAAAGCTAGGCTATGGC. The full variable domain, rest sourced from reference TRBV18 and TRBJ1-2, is NAGVMQNPRHLVRRRGQEARLRCSPMKGHSHVYWYRQLPEEGLKFMVYLQKENIIDESGMPKERFSAEFPKEGPSILRIQQVVRGDSAAYFCASSPPDQGKLGYGYTFGSGTRLTVV.

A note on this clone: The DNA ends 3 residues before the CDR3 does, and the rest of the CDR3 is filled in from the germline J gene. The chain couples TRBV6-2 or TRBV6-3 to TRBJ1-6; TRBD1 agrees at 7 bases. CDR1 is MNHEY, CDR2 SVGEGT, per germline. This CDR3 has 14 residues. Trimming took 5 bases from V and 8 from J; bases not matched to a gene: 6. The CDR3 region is CASSHGQDYSPLHF. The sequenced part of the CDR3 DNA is TGTGCCAGCAGTCACGGACAGGACTATTCACCC.

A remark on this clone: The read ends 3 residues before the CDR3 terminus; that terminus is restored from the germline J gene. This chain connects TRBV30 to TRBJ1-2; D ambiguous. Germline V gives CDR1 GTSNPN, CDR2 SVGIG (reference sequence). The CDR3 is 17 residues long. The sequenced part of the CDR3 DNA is TGTGCCTGGAGTGACCTAGCGGGCGTGTTTAGCACAGATACC. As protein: CAWSDLAGVFSTDT. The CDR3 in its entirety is CAWSDLAGVFSTDTYTF.

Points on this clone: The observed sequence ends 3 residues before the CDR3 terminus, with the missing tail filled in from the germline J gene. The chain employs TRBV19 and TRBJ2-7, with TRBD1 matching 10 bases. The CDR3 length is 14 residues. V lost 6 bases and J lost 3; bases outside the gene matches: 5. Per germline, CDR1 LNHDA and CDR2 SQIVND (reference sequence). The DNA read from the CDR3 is TGTGCCAGTAGCGAGACAGGGGGCCACTACGAG. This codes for CASSETGGHYE. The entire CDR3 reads CASSETGGHYEQYF. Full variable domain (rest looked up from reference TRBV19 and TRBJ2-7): DGGITQSPKYLFRKEGQNVTLSCEQNLNHDAMYWYRQDPGQGLRLIYYSQIVNDFQKGDIAEGYSVSREKKESFPLTVTSAQKNPTAFYLCASSETGGHYEQYFGPGTRLTVT.

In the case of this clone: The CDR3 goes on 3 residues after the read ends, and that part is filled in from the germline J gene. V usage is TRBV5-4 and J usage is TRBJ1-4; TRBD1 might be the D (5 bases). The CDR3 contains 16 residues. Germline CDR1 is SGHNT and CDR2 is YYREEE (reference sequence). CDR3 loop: CASSVGRGAGANVLFF. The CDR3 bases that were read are TGTGCCAGCAGCGTGGGGCGAGGAGCTGGGGCCAACGTA.

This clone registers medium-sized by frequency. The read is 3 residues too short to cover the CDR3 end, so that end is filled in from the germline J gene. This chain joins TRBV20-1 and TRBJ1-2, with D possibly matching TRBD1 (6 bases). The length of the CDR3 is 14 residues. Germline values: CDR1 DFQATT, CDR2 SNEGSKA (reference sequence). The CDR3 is CSARSVGGLGGYTF. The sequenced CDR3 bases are TGCAGTGCTAGATCCGTCGGGGGGCTAGGGGGC.